What follows is one T cell receptor (beta chain) and its context. This sample stems from a study of control samples from healthy donors and cancer patients. Sequencing used immunoSEQ multiplex PCR; TCRdb keeps in-frame clones, though not all of them. The top ten clones hold roughly 1.6% of a sample with around 200,000 clones, just under 95% of them seen once. The CDR3 length is 15 residues. Germline V CDR1 and CDR2: SGHTS, YDEGEE. V lost 1 base, J lost 2 bases, and 4 bases stayed unmatched. This receptor was taken from a man in his forties or fifties in good health. The chain uses TRBV5-8 and TRBJ2-3; TRBD2 agrees at 7 bases. The sample consisted of blood. The CDR3 bases are TGTGCCAGCAGCTTGTGGCGGGGGACCACAGATACGCAGTATTTT. Its translation is CASSLWRGTTDTQYF.